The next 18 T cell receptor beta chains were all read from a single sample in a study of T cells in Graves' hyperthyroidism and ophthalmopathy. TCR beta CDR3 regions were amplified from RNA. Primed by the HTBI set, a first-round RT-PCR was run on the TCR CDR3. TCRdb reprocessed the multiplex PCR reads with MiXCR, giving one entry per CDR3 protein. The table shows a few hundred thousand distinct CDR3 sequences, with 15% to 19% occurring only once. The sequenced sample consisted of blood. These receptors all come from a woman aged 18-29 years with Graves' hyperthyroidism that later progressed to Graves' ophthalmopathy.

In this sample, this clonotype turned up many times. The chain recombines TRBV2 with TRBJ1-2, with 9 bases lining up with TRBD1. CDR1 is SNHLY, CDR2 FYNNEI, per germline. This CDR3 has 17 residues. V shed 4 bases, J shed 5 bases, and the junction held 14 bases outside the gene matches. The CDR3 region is CASSGGTGGSLGYGYTF. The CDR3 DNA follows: TGTGCCAGCAGTGGCGGTACAGGGGGCTCCTTAGGGTATGGCTACACCTTC.

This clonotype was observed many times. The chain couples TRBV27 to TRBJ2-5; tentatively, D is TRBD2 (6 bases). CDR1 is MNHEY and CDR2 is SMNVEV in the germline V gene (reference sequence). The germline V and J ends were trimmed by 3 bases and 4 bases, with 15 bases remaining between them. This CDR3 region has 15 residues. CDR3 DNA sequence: TGTGCCAGCAGTTTCGGGACTGCCGGCTCAGAGACCCAGTACTTC. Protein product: CASSFGTAGSETQYF.

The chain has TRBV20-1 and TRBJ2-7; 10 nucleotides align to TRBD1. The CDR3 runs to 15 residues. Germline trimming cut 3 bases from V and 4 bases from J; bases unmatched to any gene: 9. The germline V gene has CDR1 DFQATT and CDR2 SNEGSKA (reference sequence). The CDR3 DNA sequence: TGCAGTGCTAGTTCTCAGGACAGGGGGTTTTACGAGCAGTACTTC. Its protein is CSASSQDRGFYEQYF.

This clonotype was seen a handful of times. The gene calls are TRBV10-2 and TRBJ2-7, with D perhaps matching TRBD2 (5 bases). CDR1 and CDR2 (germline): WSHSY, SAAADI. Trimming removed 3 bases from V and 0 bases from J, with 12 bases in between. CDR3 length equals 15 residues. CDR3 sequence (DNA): TGCGCCAGCAGTGATAGGGAGTTATCCTCCTACGAGCAGTACTTC. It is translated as CASSDRELSSYEQYF.

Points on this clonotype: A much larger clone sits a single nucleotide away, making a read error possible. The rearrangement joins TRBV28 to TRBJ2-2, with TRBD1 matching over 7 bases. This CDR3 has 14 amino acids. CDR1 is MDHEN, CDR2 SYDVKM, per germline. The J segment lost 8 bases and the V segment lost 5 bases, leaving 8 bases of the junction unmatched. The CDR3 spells CASSLGGPEGELFF. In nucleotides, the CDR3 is TGTGCCAGCAGTCTAGGGGGCCCAGAAGGGGAGCTGTTTTTT. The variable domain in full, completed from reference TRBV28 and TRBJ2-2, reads DVKVTQSSRYLVKRTGEKVFLECVQDMDHENMFWYRQDPGLGLRLIYFSYDVKMKEKGDIPEGYSVSREKKERFSLILESASTNQTSMYLCASSLGGPEGELFFGEGSRLTVL.

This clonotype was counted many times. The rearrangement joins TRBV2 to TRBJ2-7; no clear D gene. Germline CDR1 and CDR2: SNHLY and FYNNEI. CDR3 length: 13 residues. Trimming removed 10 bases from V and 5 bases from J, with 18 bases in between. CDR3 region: CAILNNREDEQYF. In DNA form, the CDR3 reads TGTGCCATCCTAAACAATAGGGAAGACGAGCAGTACTTC.

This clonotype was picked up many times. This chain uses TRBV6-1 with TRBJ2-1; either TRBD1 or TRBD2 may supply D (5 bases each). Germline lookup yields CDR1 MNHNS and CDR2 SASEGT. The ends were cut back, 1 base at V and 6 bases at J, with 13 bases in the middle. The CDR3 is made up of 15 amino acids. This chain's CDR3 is CASSEGNFGANEQFF. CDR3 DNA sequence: TGTGCCAGCAGTGAAGGGAACTTCGGGGCCAATGAGCAGTTCTTC.

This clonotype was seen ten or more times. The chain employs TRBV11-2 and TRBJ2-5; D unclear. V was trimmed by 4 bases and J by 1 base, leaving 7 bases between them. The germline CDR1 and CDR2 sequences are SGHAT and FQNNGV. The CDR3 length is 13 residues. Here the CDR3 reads CASSSGLQETQYF. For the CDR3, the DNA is TGTGCCAGCAGCTCCGGTCTCCAAGAGACCCAGTACTTC.

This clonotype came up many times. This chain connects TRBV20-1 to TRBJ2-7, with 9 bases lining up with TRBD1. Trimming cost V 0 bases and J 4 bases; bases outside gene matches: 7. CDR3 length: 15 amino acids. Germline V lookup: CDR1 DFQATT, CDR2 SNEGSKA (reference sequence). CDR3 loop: CSARDSGQGLYEQYF. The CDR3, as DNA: TGCAGTGCTAGAGATTCGGGACAGGGTTTATACGAGCAGTACTTC.

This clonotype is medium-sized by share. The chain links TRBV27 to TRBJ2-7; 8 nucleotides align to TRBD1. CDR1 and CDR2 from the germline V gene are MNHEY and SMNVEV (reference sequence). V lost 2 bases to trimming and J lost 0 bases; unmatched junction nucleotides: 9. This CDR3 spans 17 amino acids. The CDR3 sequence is CASSLTPPTGGSYEQYF. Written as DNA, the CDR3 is TGTGCCAGCAGTTTAACCCCCCCCACAGGGGGCTCCTACGAGCAGTACTTC.

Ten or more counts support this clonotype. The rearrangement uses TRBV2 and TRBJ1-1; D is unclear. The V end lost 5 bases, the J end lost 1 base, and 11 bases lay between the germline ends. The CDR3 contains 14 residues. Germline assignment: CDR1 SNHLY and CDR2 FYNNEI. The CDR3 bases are TGTGCCAGCAGTCCGAAGGGAGCGAACACTGAAGCTTTCTTT. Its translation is CASSPKGANTEAFF.

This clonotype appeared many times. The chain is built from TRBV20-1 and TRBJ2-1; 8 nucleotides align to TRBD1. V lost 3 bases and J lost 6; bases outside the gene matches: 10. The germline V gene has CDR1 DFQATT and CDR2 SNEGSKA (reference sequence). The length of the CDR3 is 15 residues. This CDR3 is CSARDQTQGANEQFF. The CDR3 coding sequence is TGCAGTGCTAGGGATCAAACCCAGGGGGCCAATGAGCAGTTCTTC.

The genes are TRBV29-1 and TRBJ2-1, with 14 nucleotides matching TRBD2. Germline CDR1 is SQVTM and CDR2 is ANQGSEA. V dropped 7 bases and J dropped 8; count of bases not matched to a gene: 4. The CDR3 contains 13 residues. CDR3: CSGGLAGEHEQFF. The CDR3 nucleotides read TGCAGCGGGGGACTAGCGGGAGAGCATGAGCAGTTCTTC.

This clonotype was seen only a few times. CDR3 sequence: CASSLSGGWGETQYF. The CDR3 region has the DNA TGTGCCAGCAGCCTATCGGGGGGGTGGGGGGAGACCCAGTACTTC. The chain combines TRBV7-8 with TRBJ2-5; 8 bases agree with TRBD2. Germline V lookup: CDR1 SGHVS, CDR2 FQNEAQ. CDR3 length: 15 residues. Trimming took 5 bases from V and 5 from J; bases not matched to a gene: 10.

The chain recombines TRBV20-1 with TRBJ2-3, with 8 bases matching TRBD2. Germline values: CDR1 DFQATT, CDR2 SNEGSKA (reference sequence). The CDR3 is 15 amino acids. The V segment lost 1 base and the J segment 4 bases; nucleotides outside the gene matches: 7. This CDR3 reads CSARGREGPPDTQYF. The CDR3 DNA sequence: TGCAGTGCTAGAGGCCGGGAGGGCCCCCCAGATACGCAGTATTTT.

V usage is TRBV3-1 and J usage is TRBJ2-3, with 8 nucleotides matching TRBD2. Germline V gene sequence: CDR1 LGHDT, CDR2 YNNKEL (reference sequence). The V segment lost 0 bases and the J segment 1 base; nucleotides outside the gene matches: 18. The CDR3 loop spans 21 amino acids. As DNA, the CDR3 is TGTGCCAGCAGCCAAGAAGGGCGGGAGGAGCCCCCCATTCTGGGCACAGATACGCAGTATTTT. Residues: CASSQEGREEPPILGTDTQYF.

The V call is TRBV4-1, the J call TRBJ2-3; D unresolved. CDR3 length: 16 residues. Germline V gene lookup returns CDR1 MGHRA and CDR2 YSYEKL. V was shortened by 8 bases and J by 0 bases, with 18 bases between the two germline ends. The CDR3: CASGRRATSSTDTQYF. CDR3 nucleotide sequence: TGCGCCAGCGGCCGAAGAGCTACCTCTAGCACAGATACGCAGTATTTT.

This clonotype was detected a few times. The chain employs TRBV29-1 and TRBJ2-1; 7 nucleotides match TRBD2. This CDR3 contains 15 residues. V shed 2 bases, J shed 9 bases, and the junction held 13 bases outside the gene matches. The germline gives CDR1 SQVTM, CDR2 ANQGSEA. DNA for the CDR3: TGCAGCGTTGAATATCGACTAGCTAGACGCGGTGAGCAGTTCTTC. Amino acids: CSVEYRLARRGEQFF.